The next 8 T cell receptor beta chains were all read from a single sample in a study of siplizumab effects on memory and regulatory T cells. Method: immunoSEQ multiplex PCR; TCRdb's copy keeps in-frame clones and lacks some. The table has more than 95,000 clones, approximately 94% seen once; the top ten hold roughly 1.8%. Material: non-Treg CD4+ T cells sorted from blood. These receptors were collected from a human donor in good health.

The CDR3 DNA reads as TGTGCCAGCTCTCAAGTAGACCAAGAGACCCAGTACTTC. Residues: CASSQVDQETQYF. This chain joins TRBV6-1 and TRBJ2-5; the D is unclear. Germline loops: CDR1 MNHNS, CDR2 SASEGT. The CDR3 has 13 amino acids. V dropped 8 bases and J dropped 0 bases, with 10 bases sitting between them.

The chain is built from TRBV6-5 and TRBJ2-1, with D possibly TRBD2 on 5 matching bases. V was clipped by 4 bases and J by 1 base, with 11 bases between them. The CDR3 has 15 amino acids. Germline lookup yields CDR1 MNHEY and CDR2 SVGAGI. Here the CDR3 DNA reads TGTGCCAGCAGTTTAAACGGGGTATCCTACAATGAGCAGTTCTTC. As protein: CASSLNGVSYNEQFF.

This chain uses TRBV14 with TRBJ1-1; D is perhaps TRBD1 (6 bases). Germline V gene data show CDR1 as SGHDN and CDR2 as FVKESK. Trimming left V 1 base short and J 5 bases short, with 14 bases between. The CDR3 spans 15 residues. CDR3 sequence: CASSQVGGRRTEAFF. In DNA form, the CDR3 reads TGTGCCAGCAGCCAAGTGGGGGGCAGAAGGACTGAAGCTTTCTTT.

As to this clone: At one boundary the junction diverges from the germline segment, which might be a read error. Additional DNA sequences in this sample encode the identical CDR3. V gene TRBV12-5 combines with J gene TRBJ2-5; no clear D. Germline V gene sequence: CDR1 LGHNT, CDR2 FRNRAP. The CDR3 is 11 residues long. The CDR3 bases are TGCGCTAGTGGTTTGGGGGAGACCCAGTACTTC. Its translation is CASGLGETQYF.

This rearrangement joins TRBV5-4 to TRBJ1-2; 8 bases map to TRBD1. Germline lookup yields CDR1 SGHNT and CDR2 YYREEE (reference sequence). The CDR3 totals 15 residues. Germline trimming cut 3 bases from V and 2 bases from J; bases unmatched to any gene: 6. CDR3 region: CASSWRDRRNYGYTF. The CDR3 DNA is TGTGCCAGCAGCTGGAGGGACAGGCGCAACTATGGCTACACCTTC. Drawing the rest from reference TRBV5-4 and TRBJ1-2, the complete variable domain is ETGVTQSPTHLIKTRGQQVTLRCSSQSGHNTVSWYQQALGQGPQFIFQYYREEENGRGNFPPRFSGLQFPNYSSELNVNALELDDSALYLCASSWRDRRNYGYTFGSGTRLTVV.

V gene TRBV5-8 combines with J gene TRBJ1-1; the D is unclear. Germline CDR1 is SGHTS and CDR2 is YDEGEE. Between the trimmed V and J ends, which lost 1 base and 4 bases, there was a span of 8 bases. This CDR3 is built from 13 residues. The CDR3 region has the DNA TGTGCCAGCAGCTTGAAGGGCGGCACTGAAGCTTTCTTT. It translates to CASSLKGGTEAFF.

The V call is TRBV10-3, the J call TRBJ2-2, with D possibly TRBD2 on 6 matching bases. V shed 6 bases and J shed 0 bases, with 17 bases lying between them. The CDR3 has 17 residues. Germline CDR1 and CDR2: ENHRY and SYGVKD. The DNA for the CDR3 is TGTGCCATCAGCAACCAAGCCGGGACTTCGAACACCGGGGAGCTGTTTTTT. Translated: CAISNQAGTSNTGELFF.

This clone was recorded only once. This rearrangement joins TRBV11-2 to TRBJ1-2, with no clear D. CDR3 length equals 15 residues. With 1 base removed from V and 4 bases from J, the gap between germline ends came to 13 bases. Germline CDR1 and CDR2: SGHAT and FQNNGV. The DNA for the CDR3 is TGTGCCAGCAGCTTAGGATTCGGCAGCGCCTATGGCTACACCTTC. It translates to CASSLGFGSAYGYTF.